This entry is about one T cell receptor (beta chain). Its specificity is unknown. PCR amplification relied on 60 Vbeta primers (plus 13 Jbeta primers). The table came from immunoSEQ multiplex PCR; TCRdb's copy has only in-frame clones and leaves some out. This sample's clone table lists more than 95,000 clones. This sample was taken from a study of cytomegalovirus exposure and HLA in healthy donors. Overall study results and limits: The authors judged a highly shared variant cluster likely a sequencing artifact. In an earlier analysis, in fewer than 700 donors, most V segments appeared productive either ~87% or ~30% of the time.

The sequenced sample was PBMCs. The clonotype originates from a man aged 25 to 40 in good health and CMV-seronegative.

The CDR3 spells CAIITGSRAFF. Written as DNA, the CDR3 is TGTGCCATCATTACAGGGTCTCGGGCTTTCTTT. The chain joins TRBV27 to TRBJ1-1; TRBD1 might be the D (6 bases). V shed 10 bases and J shed 11 bases, with 17 bases lying between them. Germline loops: CDR1 MNHEY, CDR2 SMNVEV (reference sequence). The CDR3 contains 11 residues.